Following are 26 T cell receptor beta chains from one sample sequenced in a study of post-analysis software for immune sequencing data. cDNA libraries for TCR beta contained unique molecular identifiers. Using its own MiXCR run on the PCR reads, TCRdb lists one record per CDR3 protein. The sample lists roughly 540,000 distinct CDR3 sequences, 34% seen once, with around 6.1% in the top ten. Study-wide results and caveats: Four or five TRBV segments were more frequent in patients than controls; TRBV5-6, TRBV5-1 and TRBV20-1 belonged to this group.

No antigen is known for these receptors. Sequenced sample: blood. The receptors stem from a girl aged 2-17 years with multiple sclerosis.

The chain recombines TRBV28 with TRBJ2-6; D remains ambiguous. Germline-derived CDR1 and CDR2 are MDHEN and SYDVKM. V was pared by 3 bases and J by 4 bases, with 4 bases between. There are 13 residues in the CDR3. This CDR3 reads CASSFPGANVLTF. The DNA for the CDR3 is TGTGCCAGCAGTTTCCCCGGGGCCAACGTCCTGACTTTC.

This chain's CDR3 is CASIQGLAVETQYF. In DNA, the CDR3 is TGTGCCAGCATCCAAGGACTAGCAGTCGAGACCCAGTACTTC. The chain uses TRBV6-6 and TRBJ2-5, with TRBD2 matching 8 bases. The J segment lost 5 bases and the V segment lost 7 bases, leaving 9 bases of the junction unmatched. This CDR3 has 14 amino acids. Germline CDR1 is MNHNY and CDR2 is SVGAGI (reference sequence).

In this sample, this clonotype turned up a few times. The chain has TRBV5-1 and TRBJ2-5, with TRBD1 matching over 10 bases. The CDR3 is 15 amino acids. The V segment lost 2 bases and the J segment 7 bases; nucleotides outside the gene matches: 8. CDR1 is SGHRS, CDR2 YFSETQ, per germline. Here the CDR3 reads CASSFGTGDEMTQYF. The CDR3 region has the DNA TGCGCCAGCAGCTTTGGGACAGGGGACGAGATGACCCAGTACTTC.

The J gene is TRBJ2-3, the V gene TRBV2, with 7 bases fitting TRBD2. V lost 4 bases, J lost 3 bases, and 7 bases stayed unmatched. There are 15 residues in the CDR3. Germline CDR1 is SNHLY and CDR2 is FYNNEI. CDR3 sequence: CASSVWTRETDTQYF. In DNA form, the CDR3 reads TGTGCCAGCAGTGTGTGGACTAGAGAAACAGATACGCAGTATTTT.

This clonotype was observed a handful of times. The gene calls are TRBV20-1 and TRBJ2-4, with D possibly being TRBD2 (7 bases). The CDR3 covers 17 residues. Looked up from germline, CDR1 is DFQATT and CDR2 is SNEGSKA (reference sequence). Trimming cost V 3 bases and J 0 bases, with 18 bases left between them. Here the CDR3 reads CSASTGGGHLAKNIQYF. In DNA, the CDR3 is TGCAGTGCTAGCACCGGCGGGGGACACCTAGCCAAAAACATTCAGTACTTC.

This clonotype was counted at least ten times. V usage is TRBV6-5 and J usage is TRBJ2-7; 9 positions agree with TRBD1. Germline V gene data show CDR1 as MNHEY and CDR2 as SVGAGI. J gave up 2 bases and V 6 bases, and 5 bases lay outside the gene matches. CDR3 length equals 14 residues. CDR3 sequence reads: CASRRTGDAYEQYF. In nucleotides, the CDR3 is TGTGCCAGCAGAAGGACAGGGGACGCCTACGAGCAGTACTTC.

The rearrangement uses TRBV20-1 and TRBJ2-7; TRBD1 is a possible D gene (6 bases). The CDR3 totals 14 residues. Trimming took off 5 bases at V and 2 bases at J, with 16 bases between the two ends. CDR1 is DFQATT, CDR2 SNEGSKA, per germline (reference sequence). The CDR3 here is CSASTGRDPYEQYF. The DNA of the CDR3 is TGCAGTGCTTCGACAGGCCGGGATCCCTACGAGCAGTACTTC.

This clonotype has just a few counts. The chain links TRBV5-1 to TRBJ1-1; TRBD1 matches at 8 bases. CDR1 and CDR2 from the germline V gene are SGHRS and YFSETQ. V lost 0 bases to trimming and J lost 1 base; unmatched junction nucleotides: 2. This CDR3 is 15 amino acids long. The chain's CDR3 is CASSLAGQANTEAFF. CDR3 in DNA: TGCGCCAGCAGCTTGGCGGGACAGGCGAACACTGAAGCTTTCTTT. Full variable domain (rest looked up from reference TRBV5-1 and TRBJ1-1): KAGVTQTPRYLIKTRGQQVTLSCSPISGHRSVSWYQQTPGQGLQFLFEYFSETQRNKGNFPGRFSGRQFSNSRSEMNVSTLELGDSALYLCASSLAGQANTEAFFGQGTRLTVV.

Only a few counts were recorded for this clonotype. The gene calls are TRBV20-1 and TRBJ2-6, with D possibly TRBD1 on 6 matching bases. Per the germline V gene, CDR1 is DFQATT and CDR2 is SNEGSKA (reference sequence). V was trimmed by 0 bases and J by 0 bases, leaving 15 bases between them. The CDR3 length is 18 residues. CDR3 nucleotides: TGCAGTGCTAGAGATGTTCGGGACACAGGCTCTGGGGCCAACGTCCTGACTTTC. This gives the protein CSARDVRDTGSGANVLTF.

The table lists this clonotype with a few counts. V is TRBV12-3 or TRBV12-4 and J is TRBJ2-5, with a tentative D call TRBD2 (7 bases). This CDR3 has 17 residues. V was trimmed by 4 bases and J by 5 bases, leaving 23 bases between them. The CDR3 DNA sequence: TGTGCCAGCAGTTGGCGGATGTCGGAGGGGGGGTTGGAGACCCAGTACTTC. As protein: CASSWRMSEGGLETQYF.

The sample holds a few counts of this clonotype. V is TRBV5-1 and J is TRBJ2-5, with TRBD1 matching over 7 bases. Germline CDR1 is SGHRS and CDR2 is YFSETQ. This CDR3 contains 15 residues. The V and J ends lost 2 bases and 5 bases, in that order; junction bases with no gene match: 9. The CDR3 coding sequence is TGCGCCAGCAGCTTTGACAGGGATGGGCTGGAGACCCAGTACTTC. Amino acids: CASSFDRDGLETQYF.

The chain uses TRBV10-2 and TRBJ1-1; no reliable D call. The V end lost 2 bases, the J end lost 0 bases, and 7 bases lay between the germline ends. CDR1 and CDR2 from the germline V gene are WSHSY and SAAADI. This CDR3 has 14 amino acids. DNA of the CDR3: TGCGCCAGCAGTGAGCCAGGTATGAACACTGAAGCTTTCTTT. Translated, it gives CASSEPGMNTEAFF.

V is TRBV5-6 and J is TRBJ2-3; D not resolved. The germline V and J ends were trimmed by 1 base and 1 base, with 7 bases remaining between them. Germline CDR1 and CDR2: SGHDT and YYEEEE. This CDR3 has 14 amino acids. CDR3 sequence: CASSLNLGTDTQYF. The DNA for the CDR3 is TGTGCCAGCAGCTTGAATCTTGGCACAGATACGCAGTATTTT.

This clonotype was found a few times. This chain connects TRBV7-9 to TRBJ2-4; 9 bases map to TRBD1. The J call may be in error: the DNA end matches TRBJ2-7 better. Germline V CDR1 and CDR2: SEHNR, FQNEAQ (reference sequence). The CDR3 sequence is 19 residues long. CDR3 residues: CASSFSSPGTGNSRHEQYF. As DNA, the CDR3 is TGTGCCAGCAGCTTTTCCAGTCCCGGGACAGGGAACAGTCGTCACGAGCAGTACTTC.

This clonotype was counted only a few times. The chain joins TRBV5-1 to TRBJ2-5, with a tentative D call TRBD2 (6 bases). The germline CDR1 and CDR2 sequences are SGHRS and YFSETQ. The CDR3 length is 15 residues. V lost 4 bases and J 2 bases, leaving 15 bases between the germline ends. The chain's CDR3 is CASSNWTTEQETQYF. DNA of the CDR3: TGCGCCAGCAGCAATTGGACTACCGAGCAAGAGACCCAGTACTTC.

This clonotype was found many times. This rearrangement joins TRBV9 to TRBJ2-7; 10 bases line up with TRBD1. The germline V gene has CDR1 SGDLS and CDR2 YYNGEE. CDR3 length equals 15 residues. Germline trimming cut 4 bases from V and 0 bases from J; bases unmatched to any gene: 4. CDR3 sequence (DNA): TGTGCCAGCAGCCCAGGGACAGGGGTCTCCTACGAGCAGTACTTC. It yields the protein CASSPGTGVSYEQYF.

This chain uses TRBV6-6 with TRBJ1-2; D is possibly TRBD1 (6 bases). V lost 5 bases and J 8 bases, leaving 15 bases between the germline ends. This CDR3 has 13 residues. CDR1 and CDR2 from the germline V gene are MNHNY and SVGAGI (reference sequence). The CDR3: CASSGGRERGYTF. The CDR3 DNA reads as TGTGCCAGCAGTGGGGGGCGGGAGAGGGGCTACACCTTC.

This clonotype was found a few times. The CDR3 bases are TGTGCCACCAGTGATCTAACGGGTCGGGAGACCCAGTACTTC. It is translated as CATSDLTGRETQYF. J is TRBJ2-5 and V is TRBV24-1; D unresolved. The CDR3 extends over 14 amino acids. Looked up from germline, CDR1 is KGHDR and CDR2 is SFDVKD. V was trimmed by 3 bases and J by 5 bases, leaving 12 bases between them.

The DNA of the CDR3 is TGTGCCAGCAGCCCCGGACAGGGGGCTCTGGGCTACACCTTC. Residues: CASSPGQGALGYTF. V and J are TRBV6-5 and TRBJ1-2, with TRBD1 matching over 11 bases. This CDR3 region has 14 residues. After removal of 6 bases from V and 8 bases from J, the junction contained 8 bases not matched to a gene. CDR1 is MNHEY, CDR2 SVGAGI, per germline.

The J gene is TRBJ2-5, the V gene TRBV10-3; 12 positions match TRBD2. After removal of 5 bases from V and 4 bases from J, the junction contained 2 bases not matched to a gene. The CDR3 is made up of 14 amino acids. Germline lookup yields CDR1 ENHRY and CDR2 SYGVKD. For the CDR3, the DNA is TGTGCCATCAGTCTAGCGGGGGGGGCAGAGACCCAGTACTTC. The encoded protein is CAISLAGGAETQYF.

This clonotype was seen a few times. The V and J genes are TRBV20-1 and TRBJ1-5, with TRBD1 matching 10 bases. The V gene's germline CDR1 is DFQATT and CDR2 SNEGSKA (reference sequence). There are 14 residues in the CDR3. V lost 6 bases, J lost 7 bases, and 9 bases stayed unmatched. The CDR3 nucleotides are TGCAGTGCCCCCGCCGGACAGGGGGGACAGCCCCAGCATTTT. It encodes CSAPAGQGGQPQHF.

CDR3 sequence reads: CASADRSETQYF. CDR3 sequence (DNA): TGCGCCAGCGCTGACCGCTCGGAGACCCAGTACTTC. The genes are TRBV5-1 and TRBJ2-5; no definite D call. From germline, CDR1 is SGHRS and CDR2 YFSETQ. V was pared by 7 bases and J by 5 bases, with 12 bases between. CDR3 length: 12 residues.

This clonotype appeared once. The V and J genes are TRBV2 and TRBJ2-7, with no clear D. Near its end, the DNA agrees better with TRBJ2-5, so the J call may be wrong. Germline CDR1 and CDR2: SNHLY and FYNNEI. CDR3 length: 13 amino acids. In DNA form, the CDR3 reads TGTGCCAGCAGTGCCGGATCAGTGGAGACCCAGTACTTC. It is translated as CASSAGSVETQYF.

This rearrangement joins TRBV29-1 to TRBJ1-1, with D uncertain. CDR1 is SQVTM, CDR2 ANQGSEA, per germline. This CDR3 region has 12 residues. CDR3 amino acids: CKGLGQNTEAFF. In DNA, the CDR3 is TGCAAGGGTTTAGGGCAGAACACTGAAGCTTTCTTT.

This clonotype has a handful of counts. The chain has TRBV6-5 and TRBJ2-7, with 13 nucleotides matching TRBD2. The CDR3 covers 16 residues. Germline-derived CDR1 and CDR2 are MNHEY and SVGAGI. The junction had 5 bases not matched to a gene; V was cut back by 6 bases and J by 0 bases. The DNA of the CDR3 is TGTGCCAGCAGCCGAGGACTAGCGGGGGCCTCCTACGAGCAGTACTTC. It translates to CASSRGLAGASYEQYF.

The chain couples TRBV29-1 to TRBJ2-2; TRBD1 is a possible D gene (5 bases). The CDR3 runs to 14 residues. CDR1 SQVTM and CDR2 ANQGSEA come from the germline V gene. V was trimmed by 3 bases and J by 6 bases, leaving 14 bases between them. CDR3 loop: CSVEGQGTAGELFF. As DNA, the CDR3 is TGCAGCGTTGAGGGCCAGGGAACCGCCGGGGAGCTGTTTTTT.